A single TCR beta chain is shown here with its context. This sample was included in a study of blood T cell repertoires in COVID-19. About the research overall: Samples of COVID-19 (acute and convalescent) were obtained from the United States, Italy and Spain. The analysed material was cDNA or gDNA that came from T cells, B-cell-depleted T cells, or PBMCs.

In the authors' workflow: Amplification of reference gene primers provided the estimated nucleated cell counts. The repertoire was sequenced with immunoSEQ multiplex PCR; TCRdb's copy has only in-frame clones and lacks some. V, J and clone size are those of that table, while D and trimming were read from the DNA. This table has about 170,000 clones, approximately 86% appearing once. This CDR3 comprises 15 residues. Losses at the gene ends were 7 bases for V and 7 bases for J; bases not matched to a gene: 6. The germline gives CDR1 KGHDR, CDR2 SFDVKD. The source is an elderly woman in a cohort sampled during active or convalescent COVID-19. The sequencing input was peripheral blood. The genes are TRBV24-1 and TRBJ2-2, with TRBD1 matching over 12 bases. Written as DNA, the CDR3 is TGTGCCACCAGGGGGACAGGGGGCGCGGGCGGGGAGCTGTTTTTT. This sequence encodes CATRGTGGAGGELFF.